Below are 2 T cell receptor beta chains sequenced from a single sample in a study of T cells after yellow fever vaccination. TCRdb fed the 5' RACE reads into MiXCR, producing one record per CDR3 protein. Of a few hundred thousand distinct CDR3 sequences listed, 15% to 20% are singletons. The sequencing used PBMCs, collected 15 days after the yellow fever booster vaccination. These receptors were taken from a man younger than 45 who received the YFV17D yellow fever vaccine.

The DNA of the CDR3 is TGCAGTGCTGACCGGACCCGAAAGGCCTACGAGCAGTACTTC. Protein product: CSADRTRKAYEQYF. The rearrangement links TRBV20-1 to TRBJ2-7; D not resolved. CDR1 and CDR2 from the germline V gene are DFQATT and SNEGSKA (reference sequence). With 5 bases removed from V and 2 bases from J, the gap between germline ends came to 16 bases. There are 14 residues in the CDR3.

The V gene is TRBV5-1, the J gene TRBJ2-7; weak D call: TRBD2 (6 bases). The CDR3 is made up of 15 amino acids. Trimming removed 5 bases at V and 3 bases at J, with 18 bases between. Germline-derived CDR1 and CDR2 are SGHRS and YFSETQ. This CDR3 is CASRPSLAEHYEQYF. In nucleotides, the CDR3 is TGCGCCAGCAGACCGAGCTTAGCGGAGCACTACGAGCAGTACTTC. Variable domain in full (rest from reference TRBV5-1 and TRBJ2-7): KAGVTQTPRYLIKTRGQQVTLSCSPISGHRSVSWYQQTPGQGLQFLFEYFSETQRNKGNFPGRFSGRQFSNSRSEMNVSTLELGDSALYLCASRPSLAEHYEQYFGPGTRLTVT.